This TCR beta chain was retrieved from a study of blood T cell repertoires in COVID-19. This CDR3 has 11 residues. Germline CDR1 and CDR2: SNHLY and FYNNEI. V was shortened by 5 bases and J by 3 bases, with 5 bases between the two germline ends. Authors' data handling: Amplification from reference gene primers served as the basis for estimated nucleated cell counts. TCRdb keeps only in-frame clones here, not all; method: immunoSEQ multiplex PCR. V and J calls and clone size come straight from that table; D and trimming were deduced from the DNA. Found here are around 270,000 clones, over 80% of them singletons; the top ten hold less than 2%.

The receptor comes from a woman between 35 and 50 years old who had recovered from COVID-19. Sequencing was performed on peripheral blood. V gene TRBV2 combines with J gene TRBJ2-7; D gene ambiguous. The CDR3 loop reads CASSSYYEQYF. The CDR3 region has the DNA TGTGCCAGCAGTTCCTACTACGAGCAGTACTTC.